This T cell receptor (beta chain) was captured by sequencing in a study of cytomegalovirus exposure and HLA in healthy donors. Study-wide background: Approximately 85 million unique TCRs from HLA-typed donors made up an early data release.

The CDR3 consists of 21 residues. V gave up 0 bases and J gave up 0 bases; unmatched junction bases: 12. Germline V gene lookup returns CDR1 MNHEY and CDR2 SMNVEV (reference sequence). 13 Jbeta primers and 60 Vbeta primers were used for the PCR. Sequencing was performed with immunoSEQ multiplex PCR; in TCRdb, only in-frame clones are kept and a portion is missing. The sample has approximately 190,000 clones, around 82% seen once. Broader study findings: Productive status was seen about 90% or about 30% of the time for most TCR beta V segments in an earlier analysis. Cytomegalovirus status was reportedly diagnosed by the classifier with high sensitivity and specificity.

Concerning this clone itself: Its cognate antigen is unknown.

The V and J genes are TRBV27 and TRBJ2-7, with 15 positions matching TRBD2. This clonotype was obtained from a middle-aged man in good health and CMV-seropositive. Specimen: PBMCs. Written as DNA, the CDR3 is TGTGCCAGCAGTTTATCCGCCGCTCTCGGACTAGCGGGAGGGCGCTCCTACGAGCAGTACTTC. As protein: CASSLSAALGLAGGRSYEQYF.